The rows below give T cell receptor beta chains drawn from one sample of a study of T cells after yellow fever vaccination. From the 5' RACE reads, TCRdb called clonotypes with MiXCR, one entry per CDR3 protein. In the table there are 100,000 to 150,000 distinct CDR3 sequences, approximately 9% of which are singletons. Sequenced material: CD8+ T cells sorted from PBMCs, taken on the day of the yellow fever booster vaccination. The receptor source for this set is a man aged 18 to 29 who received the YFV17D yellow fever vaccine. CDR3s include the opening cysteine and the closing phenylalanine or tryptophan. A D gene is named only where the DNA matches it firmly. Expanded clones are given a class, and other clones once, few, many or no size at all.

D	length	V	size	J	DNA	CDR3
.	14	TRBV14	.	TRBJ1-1	TGTGCCAGCAGCCAAGTAGGCTTAAACACTGAAGCTTTCTTT	CASSQVGLNTEAFF
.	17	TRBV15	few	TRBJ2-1	TGTGCCACCAGCAGAGGTACCCGGGGAGGCGCCTACAATGAGCAGTTCTTC	CATSRGTRGGAYNEQFF
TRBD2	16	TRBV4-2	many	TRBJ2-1	TGTGCCAGCAGCCCGAGACTAGCGGGGCTGATTGGTGAGCAGTTCTTC	CASSPRLAGLIGEQFF
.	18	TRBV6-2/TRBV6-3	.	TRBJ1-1	TGTGCCAGCAGTTACCCGTTTCCGGGGCTGGGGGTGAACACTGAAGCTTTCTTT	CASSYPFPGLGVNTEAFF
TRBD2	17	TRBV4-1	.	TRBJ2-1	TGCGCCAGCAGCCAAGATTCGACTAGCGCGAGATACAATGAGCAGTTCTTC	CASSQDSTSARYNEQFF
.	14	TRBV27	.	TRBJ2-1	TGTGCCAGCAGTCCACGGGACACCAACAATGAGCAGTTCTTC	CASSPRDTNNEQFF
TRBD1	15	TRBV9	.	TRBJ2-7	TGTGCCAGCAGCGTAGCTCCGGGACAGGGATACGAGCAGTACTTC	CASSVAPGQGYEQYF
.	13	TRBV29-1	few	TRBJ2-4	TGCAGCGCACTGGGGGCTCTCAAAAACATTCAGTACTTC	CSALGALKNIQYF
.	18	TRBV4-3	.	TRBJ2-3	TGCGCCAGCAGCCAAGATGATCTAGGGGCAGGAAGCACAGATACGCAGTATTTT	CASSQDDLGAGSTDTQYF
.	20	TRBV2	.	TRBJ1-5	TGTGCCAGCAGTCCCAAAACCCTCCGGGACCGACATTATAGCAATCAGCCCCAGCATTTT	CASSPKTLRDRHYSNQPQHF
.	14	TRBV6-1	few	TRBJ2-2	TGTGCCAGCAGTCTCCCGCCCGGGGTCGGGGAGCTGTTTTTT	CASSLPPGVGELFF
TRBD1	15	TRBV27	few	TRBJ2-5	TGTGCCAGCAGCACAGGGGCCTTGTACCAAGAGACCCAGTACTTC	CASSTGALYQETQYF
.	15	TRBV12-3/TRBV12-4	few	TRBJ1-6	TGTGCCAGCAGTTTAAAGGGACTTTATAATTCACCCCTCCACTTT	CASSLKGLYNSPLHF
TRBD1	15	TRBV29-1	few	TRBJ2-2	TGCAGCGTTGAAGATTTCGGGACAGGGTACCGGGAGCTGTTTTTT	CSVEDFGTGYRELFF
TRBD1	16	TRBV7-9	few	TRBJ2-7	TGTGCCAGCAGCTCCTTAGGGGACAGTCAAACCTACGAGCAGTACTTC	CASSSLGDSQTYEQYF
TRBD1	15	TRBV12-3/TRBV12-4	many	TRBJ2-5	TGTGCCAGCAGTTCTCGACAGGGGGCAGGGGAGACCCAGTACTTC	CASSSRQGAGETQYF
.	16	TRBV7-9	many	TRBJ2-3	TGTGCCAGCAGCTTGACGGGGGCGAGGTTGACAGATACGCAGTATTTT	CASSLTGARLTDTQYF
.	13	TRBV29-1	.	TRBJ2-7	TGCAGCGTTGATCTAGGGGACAACTACGAGCAGTACTTC	CSVDLGDNYEQYF
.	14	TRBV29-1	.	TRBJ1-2	TGCAGCGTTGATGCCCCGGGAGGGCGAGATGGCTACACCTTC	CSVDAPGGRDGYTF
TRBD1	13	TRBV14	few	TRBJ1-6	TGTGCCAGCAGCGGACAGGGGACTTCACCCCTCCACTTT	CASSGQGTSPLHF
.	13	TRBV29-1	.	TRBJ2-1	TGCAGCGTTCGGGGGCAGGGTCTTAATGAGCAGTTCTTC	CSVRGQGLNEQFF
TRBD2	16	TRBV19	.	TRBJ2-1	TGTGCCAGTAGTATTTCGCTAGCGGGGCTGAACAATGAGCAGTTCTTC	CASSISLAGLNNEQFF
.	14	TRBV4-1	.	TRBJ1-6	TGCGCCAGCAGCCAAGATCGGCAGGTGCCTCCCCTCCACTTT	CASSQDRQVPPLHF
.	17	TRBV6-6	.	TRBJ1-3	TGTGCCAGCAGTTACTCGATACAGATGAGCTCTGGAAACACCATATATTTT	CASSYSIQMSSGNTIYF
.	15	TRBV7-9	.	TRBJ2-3	TGTGCCAGCAGCTCAGAACCAGGAGGGCGGGATACGCAGTATTTT	CASSSEPGGRDTQYF
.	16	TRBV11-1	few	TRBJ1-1	TGTGCCAGCAGCTTCCAACCCCGAATTATGAACACTGAAGCTTTCTTT	CASSFQPRIMNTEAFF
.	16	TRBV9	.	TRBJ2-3	TGTGCCAGCAGTCGGACAGGACTACCTAGCACAGATACGCAGTATTTT	CASSRTGLPSTDTQYF
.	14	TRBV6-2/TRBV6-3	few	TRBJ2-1	TGTGCCAGCACACAGGGATACCCGTACAATGAGCAGTTCTTC	CASTQGYPYNEQFF
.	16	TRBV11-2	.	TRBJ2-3	TGTGCCAGCAGCTTAGGGGGCAGCGGAGTCACAGATACGCAGTATTTT	CASSLGGSGVTDTQYF
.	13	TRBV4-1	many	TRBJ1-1	TGCGCCAGCAGCCGTAGGGGGGACACTGAAGCTTTCTTT	CASSRRGDTEAFF
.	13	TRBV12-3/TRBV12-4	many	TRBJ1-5	TGTGCCAGCAGTGGGGGTGACGGTCAGCCCCAGCATTTT	CASSGGDGQPQHF
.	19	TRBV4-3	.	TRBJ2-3	TGCGCCAGCAGCCGCAATTTTGGGCCGGATCTTTCTAGCACAGATACGCAGTATTTT	CASSRNFGPDLSSTDTQYF
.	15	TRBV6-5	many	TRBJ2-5	TGTGCCAGCCTTTATCGTATTAGGGTTGAAGAGACCCAGTACTTC	CASLYRIRVEETQYF
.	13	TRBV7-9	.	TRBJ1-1	TGTGCCAGCAGCCCGACGGGTTCTACTGAAGCTTTCTTT	CASSPTGSTEAFF
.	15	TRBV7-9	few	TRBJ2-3	TGTGCCACCTCCCTCCGAGGACAAGGCACAGATACGCAGTATTTT	CATSLRGQGTDTQYF
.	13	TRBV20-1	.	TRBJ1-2	TGCAGTGCTAGGAGGAAAAGTAACTATGGCTACACCTTC	CSARRKSNYGYTF
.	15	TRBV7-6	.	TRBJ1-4	TGTGCCAGCAGCTTACGCCCAGACCATAATGAAAAACTGTTTTTT	CASSLRPDHNEKLFF
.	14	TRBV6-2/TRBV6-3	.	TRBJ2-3	TGTGCCAGCAGCCCCGTTTTAGCCCTCTATACGCAGTATTTT	CASSPVLALYTQYF
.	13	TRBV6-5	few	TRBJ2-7	TGTGCCAGCAGTTTATCCCCCACCCACGAGCAGTACTTC	CASSLSPTHEQYF
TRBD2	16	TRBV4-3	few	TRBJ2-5	TGCGCCAGCAGCCAAGATTCTAGCGGGGGGCAGGTGACCCAGTACTTC	CASSQDSSGGQVTQYF
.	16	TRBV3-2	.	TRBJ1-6	TGTGCCAGCAGCGGCCTCTTGACAGCCACCAATTCACCCCTCCACTTT	CASSGLLTATNSPLHF
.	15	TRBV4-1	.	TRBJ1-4	TGCGCCAGCAGCCAAGGGCGCCTAGAAGGCGAAAAACTGTTTTTT	CASSQGRLEGEKLFF
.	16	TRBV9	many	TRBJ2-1	TGTGCCAGCAGCGTAGCAGATTTGGGGGCAGCCAATGAGCAGTTCTTC	CASSVADLGAANEQFF
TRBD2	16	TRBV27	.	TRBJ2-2	TGTGCCAGCAGTTTTAGCGGGGGGGTTTATGGCGGGGAGCTGTTTTTT	CASSFSGGVYGGELFF
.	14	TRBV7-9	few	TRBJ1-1	TGTGCCAGCAGCCCGACAGAGATGAACACTGAAGCTTTCTTT	CASSPTEMNTEAFF
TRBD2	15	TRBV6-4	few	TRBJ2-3	TGTGCCAGCAGTGCTGTAGCGGGGAGGACAGATACGCAGTATTTT	CASSAVAGRTDTQYF
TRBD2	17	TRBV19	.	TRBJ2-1	TGTGCCAGTAGTACCCCCCCTCTAGCGGGGCCCAGTGATGAGCAGTTCTTC	CASSTPPLAGPSDEQFF
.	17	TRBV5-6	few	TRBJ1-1	TGTGCCAGCAGCTTAGGGTGGCAGGGAGGAATGAACACTGAAGCTTTCTTT	CASSLGWQGGMNTEAFF
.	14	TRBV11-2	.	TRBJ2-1	TGTGCCAGCAGCTTAGTATTGCGCAGCAATGAGCAGTTCTTC	CASSLVLRSNEQFF
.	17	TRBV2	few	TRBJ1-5	TGTGCCAGCAGCGGGGGGCGCGAGGGGAGGAGCAATCAGCCCCAGCATTTT	CASSGGREGRSNQPQHF
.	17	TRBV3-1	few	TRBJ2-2	TGTGCCAGCAGTCCCAGGGAGGTGCCCGCGAACACCGGGGAGCTGTTTTTT	CASSPREVPANTGELFF
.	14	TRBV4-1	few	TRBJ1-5	TGCGCCAGCAGCCAAGAGAGGGAAGCTCAGCCCCAGCATTTT	CASSQEREAQPQHF
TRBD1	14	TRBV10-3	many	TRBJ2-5	TGTGCCATCAGTGATGTGACAGGGGAAGAGACCCAGTACTTC	CAISDVTGEETQYF
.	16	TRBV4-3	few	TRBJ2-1	TGCGCCAGCAGCCAAGATGGAAAAGGGGGGGCTGATGAGCAGTTCTTC	CASSQDGKGGADEQFF
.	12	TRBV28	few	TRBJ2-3	TGTGCCAGCAAAGCGGCCGGAGATACGCAGTATTTT	CASKAAGDTQYF